Sequencing of this TCR beta chain was carried out in a study of blood T cells in healthy people across ages. Overall study findings and caveats: TCR beta diversity was tightly associated with the proportion of naive T cells.

This clonotype has more than one count but fewer than ten. Its antigen remains unidentified. For the second PCR, which ran for roughly 6 to 12 cycles, a sample-barcoded 5' primer and a J-beta primer mix were used. TCRdb re-called the 5' RACE reads through MiXCR, storing one row per CDR3 protein. This table holds roughly 640,000 distinct CDR3 sequences, about 30% found once. The sequence came from a woman aged 80 or older in good health. Sequencing was done on a sample of blood.

The CDR3 region has the DNA TGTGCCTGGAAAGGGGGACAGAATAATTCACCCCTCCACTTT. Translation gives CAWKGGQNNSPLHF. This rearrangement joins TRBV30 to TRBJ1-6, with TRBD1 matching 7 bases. CDR1 and CDR2 from the germline V gene are GTSNPN and SVGIG (reference sequence). With 4 bases clipped from V and 5 bases from J, the junction kept 5 bases outside the gene matches. The CDR3 spans 14 residues.